The source of this TCR beta chain is a study of shared clonotypes between healthy human individuals. Study background: Researchers assigned three CD4 naive, three CD4 memory, two CD8 naive and one CD8 memory plate to each donor. Study findings and constraints: Rarefaction revealed incomplete sorted-subset sequencing despite large depth.

The V segment lost 5 bases and the J segment 7 bases; nucleotides outside the gene matches: 5. Germline-derived CDR1 and CDR2 are SEHNR and FQNEAQ (reference sequence). The CDR3 contains 14 residues. The donor cohort consisted entirely of Caucasian adults residing in Nashville, Tennessee. This was a deep-level run. Produced via immunoSEQ multiplex PCR; TCRdb's table is partial and in-frame only. Among about 330,000 clones listed, around 86% were seen once. About this clone: The antigen is undetermined.

The rearrangement links TRBV7-9 to TRBJ2-1; 10 bases match TRBD1. The source of this sequence is a man aged 18 to 29 in good health. Sequences were obtained from memory CD8+ T cells sorted from blood. The sample's subset: CD45RO+ cells pooled with CCR7-negative TemRA cells. The chain's CDR3 is CASSPRDRGNEQFF. CDR3 bases: TGTGCCAGCAGCCCGCGGGACAGGGGAAATGAGCAGTTCTTC.